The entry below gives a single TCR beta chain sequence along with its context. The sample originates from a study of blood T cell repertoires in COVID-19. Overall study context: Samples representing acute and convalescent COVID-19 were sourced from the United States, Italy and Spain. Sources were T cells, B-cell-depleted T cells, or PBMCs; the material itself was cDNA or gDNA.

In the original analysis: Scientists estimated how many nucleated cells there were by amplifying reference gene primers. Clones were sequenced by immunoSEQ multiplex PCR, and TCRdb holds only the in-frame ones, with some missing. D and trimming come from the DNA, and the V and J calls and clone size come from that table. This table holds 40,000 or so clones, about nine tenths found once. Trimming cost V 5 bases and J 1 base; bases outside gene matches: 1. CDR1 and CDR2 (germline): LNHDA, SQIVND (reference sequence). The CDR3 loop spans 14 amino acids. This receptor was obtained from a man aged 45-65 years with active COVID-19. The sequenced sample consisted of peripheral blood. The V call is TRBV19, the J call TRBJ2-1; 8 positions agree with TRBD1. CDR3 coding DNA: TGTGCCAGTAGTCACAGGGGGTCCTACAATGAGCAGTTCTTC. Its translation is CASSHRGSYNEQFF.